Presented here are 28 T cell receptor beta chains from one specimen sequenced in a study of identical twins. TCRdb itself ran the 5' RACE reads through MiXCR, one entry per CDR3 protein. The sample contains about 150,000 distinct CDR3 sequences, approximately 3.5% of which appear only once. What was sequenced was memory T cells sorted from blood. All receptors derive from a man younger than 30 in good health.

This clonotype occurred many times. This sequence joins TRBV4-2 and TRBJ1-1; no clear D gene. The V gene's germline CDR1 is LGHNA and CDR2 YNFKEQ. The CDR3 consists of 16 residues. The V end lost 0 bases, the J end lost 2 bases, and 13 bases lay between the germline ends. In DNA form, the CDR3 reads TGTGCCAGCAGCCAAGATTTAGGAGGTTCCAACACTGAAGCTTTCTTT. This codes for CASSQDLGGSNTEAFF.

This clonotype was counted at least ten times. The chain employs TRBV15 and TRBJ2-2; tentative D call: TRBD1 (5 bases). This CDR3 has 14 amino acids. The V end was cut by 8 bases, the J end by 6 bases, with 16 bases between. Germline V gives CDR1 LNHNV, CDR2 YYDKDF (reference sequence). The CDR3 coding sequence is TGTGCCACCGGCCTCAGGGTTGAGGCCGGGGAGCTGTTTTTT. This encodes CATGLRVEAGELFF.

This clonotype was detected ten times or more. DNA of the CDR3: TGCGCCAGCAGCCCAGGACTAGCGGGAGGGCGAATCACCGGGGAGCTGTTTTTT. This sequence encodes CASSPGLAGGRITGELFF. V gene TRBV5-1 combines with J gene TRBJ2-2; 15 bases line up with TRBD2. The CDR3 consists of 18 residues. Trimming removed 4 bases from V and 4 bases from J; junction bases left unmatched: 8. CDR1 is SGHRS, CDR2 YFSETQ, per germline.

This clonotype has at least ten counts. CDR3 nucleotides: TGTGCCAGCAGCCCGGCGGGGAGGGCCACCGGGGAGCTGTTTTTT. Translated, it gives CASSPAGRATGELFF. This sequence joins TRBV12-3 or TRBV12-4 and TRBJ2-2, with 7 bases aligning to TRBD2. Losses at the gene ends were 6 bases for V and 4 bases for J; bases not matched to a gene: 8. The CDR3 covers 15 residues.

In its sample, this clonotype was seen many times. The chain is built from TRBV4-3 and TRBJ2-7; 9 bases map to TRBD2. V shed 1 base and J 2 bases; nucleotides not matched to a gene: 9. Germline V gene data show CDR1 as LGHNA and CDR2 as YSLEER. The CDR3 sequence is 17 residues long. For the CDR3, the DNA is TGCGCCAGCAGCCAAGTTCGAGCGGGAGGCCCCACCTACGAGCAGTACTTC. Its protein product is CASSQVRAGGPTYEQYF.

This clonotype has a count of ten or more. The chain recombines TRBV7-6 with TRBJ2-7, with 9 positions matching TRBD1. Losses at the gene ends were 3 bases for V and 9 bases for J; bases not matched to a gene: 6. This CDR3 has 13 amino acids. Looked up from germline, CDR1 is SGHVS and CDR2 is FNYEAQ. As DNA, the CDR3 is TGTGCCAGCAGCTTGGGGACAGGGAGGACGCAGTACGTC. Protein: CASSLGTGRTQYV.

Many counts were recorded for this clonotype. The chain has TRBV29-1 and TRBJ2-1, with D perhaps matching TRBD1 (5 bases). The CDR3 consists of 13 residues. Germline CDR1 is SQVTM and CDR2 is ANQGSEA. V lost 0 bases and J lost 7, with 10 bases in between. The CDR3 here is CSVEEGRVNEQFF. CDR3 DNA sequence: TGCAGCGTTGAAGAGGGCAGGGTGAATGAGCAGTTCTTC.

This clonotype was detected ten times or more. The chain couples TRBV20-1 to TRBJ2-4, with TRBD1 as a possible D gene (6 bases). There are 18 residues in the CDR3. V was pared by 0 bases and J by 0 bases, with 18 bases between. Germline V gives CDR1 DFQATT, CDR2 SNEGSKA (reference sequence). The CDR3 here is CSARDYPTGALAKNIQYF. The DNA for the CDR3 is TGCAGTGCTAGAGATTACCCGACAGGAGCCCTAGCCAAAAACATTCAGTACTTC.

In this sample, this clonotype turned up many times. This chain links TRBV5-6 with TRBJ2-3, with 9 nucleotides matching TRBD2. The V gene end was trimmed by 1 base and the J gene end by 2 bases; junction bases not matched to a gene: 2. The CDR3 has 15 amino acids. From germline, CDR1 is SGHDT and CDR2 YYEEEE. The CDR3 bases are TGTGCCAGCAGCTTGCTAGCGGGGACCACAGATACGCAGTATTTT. It translates to CASSLLAGTTDTQYF.

This clonotype was detected many times. The chain employs TRBV16 and TRBJ1-1; D is unresolved. Deletions cut 0 bases from V and 2 bases from J, with 7 bases between. The CDR3 consists of 14 residues. Per the germline V gene, CDR1 is KGHSY and CDR2 is FQNENV. In DNA form, the CDR3 reads TGTGCCAGCAGCCAATCACCGGGAAACACTGAAGCTTTCTTT. It encodes CASSQSPGNTEAFF.

This clonotype was recorded at least ten times. Here the CDR3 DNA reads TGCAGTGCGGAGGGACTAGCGGGCGGCGGTACGCAGTATTTT. Its translation: CSAEGLAGGGTQYF. The V gene is TRBV20-1, the J gene TRBJ2-3; 12 bases match TRBD2. With 6 bases clipped from V and 8 bases from J, the junction kept 9 bases outside the gene matches. The CDR3 is 14 residues long. In germline, CDR1 is DFQATT, CDR2 SNEGSKA (reference sequence).

This rearrangement joins TRBV5-6 to TRBJ2-2; 8 bases are shared with TRBD2. The junction had 7 bases not matched to a gene; V was cut back by 0 bases and J by 6 bases. CDR1 is SGHDT and CDR2 is YYEEEE in the germline V gene. The CDR3 totals 16 residues. The CDR3 DNA reads as TGTGCCAGCAGCTTGGAACTAGCGGAGGGGGCCGGGGAGCTGTTTTTT. This sequence encodes CASSLELAEGAGELFF.

This clonotype showed up many times. V usage is TRBV20-1 and J usage is TRBJ2-2; TRBD1 might be the D (5 bases). Trimming removed 4 bases from V and 1 base from J, with 13 bases in between. The CDR3 length is 15 residues. The germline V gene encodes CDR1 DFQATT and CDR2 SNEGSKA (reference sequence). CDR3 region: CSAMRLGLNTGELFF. The CDR3 bases are TGCAGTGCTATGAGGTTGGGGCTGAACACCGGGGAGCTGTTTTTT.

This clonotype showed up many times. CDR3 coding DNA: TGTGCCAGCAGCCCCGGCGAGGCCGATACGCAGTATTTT. It translates to CASSPGEADTQYF. The J gene is TRBJ2-3, the V gene TRBV7-2; D not certain. Germline V gene lookup returns CDR1 SGHTA and CDR2 FQGNSA. CDR3 length: 13 amino acids. The V gene lost 5 bases and the J gene lost 6 bases, with 12 bases spanning the gap.

The chain uses TRBV27 and TRBJ1-1; 8 bases match TRBD1. Germline loops: CDR1 MNHEY, CDR2 SMNVEV (reference sequence). The CDR3 has 14 amino acids. V was pared by 4 bases and J by 5 bases, with 6 bases of the junction left unmatched. The CDR3 loop is CASSSRGLTTEAFF. CDR3 sequence (DNA): TGTGCCAGCAGTTCCAGGGGGCTGACAACTGAAGCTTTCTTT.

This clonotype was counted at least ten times. The rearrangement links TRBV12-3 or TRBV12-4 to TRBJ1-1; TRBD1 matches at 8 bases. The V segment lost 3 bases and the J segment 7 bases; nucleotides outside the gene matches: 4. This CDR3 has 13 residues. The CDR3 nucleotides read TGTGCCAGCAGTTTTCAGGGGGCCCTTGAAGCTTTCTTT. It encodes CASSFQGALEAFF.

This clonotype showed up just a few times. The chain carries TRBV30 and TRBJ2-3; TRBD1 matches at 11 bases. Germline CDR1 reads GTSNPN; CDR2 reads SVGIG (reference sequence). V lost 3 bases to trimming and J lost 4 bases; unmatched junction nucleotides: 9. This CDR3 contains 16 residues. The DNA of the CDR3 is TGTGCCTGGAGAGCGGGGACAGGGGGAGTCGCAGATACGCAGTATTTT. Translation gives CAWRAGTGGVADTQYF.

In its sample, this clonotype was seen many times. The chain is built from TRBV20-1 and TRBJ2-1; possible D gene TRBD2, 6 bases. Germline V lookup: CDR1 DFQATT, CDR2 SNEGSKA (reference sequence). CDR3 size: 16 residues. V lost 1 base and J 4 bases, leaving 17 bases between the germline ends. CDR3 in DNA: TGCAGTGCTAGAGGGTTTGGGGGGACGATTTACAATGAGCAGTTCTTC. This encodes CSARGFGGTIYNEQFF.

Comment on this clonotype: Since a much larger clone is just one base distant, this may be a read error. DNA for the CDR3: TGTGCCAGCAGTTACCCGTTAACAGACCTAAGCTCCTACGAGCAGTACTTC. Translation: CASSYPLTDLSSYEQYF. This chain joins TRBV6-2 or TRBV6-3 and TRBJ2-7; no reliable D call. CDR1 is MNHEY and CDR2 is SVGEGT in the germline V gene. Trimming left V 2 bases short and J 0 bases short, with 17 bases between. The CDR3 has 17 amino acids.

This clonotype came up many times. The chain links TRBV4-1 to TRBJ2-5; D not resolved. This CDR3 is 13 amino acids long. V was clipped by 4 bases and J by 3 bases, with 9 bases between them. Per germline, CDR1 MGHRA and CDR2 YSYEKL. This CDR3 reads CASSLNRKETQYF. The CDR3 region has the DNA TGCGCCAGCAGCCTGAATCGGAAAGAGACCCAGTACTTC.

This clonotype has ten or more counts. V gene TRBV12-3 or TRBV12-4 combines with J gene TRBJ2-2; 9 bases line up with TRBD2. Germline trimming cut 3 bases from V and 5 bases from J; bases unmatched to any gene: 4. The CDR3 sequence is 15 residues long. In DNA, the CDR3 is TGTGCCAGCAGTTTGAGCGGGAGGAATACCGGGGAGCTGTTTTTT. This sequence encodes CASSLSGRNTGELFF.

Comment on this clonotype: A read error is possible here, since a much larger clone lies one base away. No conserved phenylalanine or tryptophan ends this CDR3, so it is likely a read error. The chain joins TRBV30 to TRBJ1-4; D is uncertain. The CDR3 is made up of 12 amino acids. The V and J ends lost 2 bases and 7 bases respectively, with 8 bases between them. Germline V lookup: CDR1 GTSNPN, CDR2 SVGIG (reference sequence). The CDR3 nucleotides are TGTGCCTGGAGTCCATCGGGTGAAAAACTGTTTCTT. Amino acid sequence: CAWSPSGEKLFL.

This clonotype came up many times. The CDR3 nucleotides are TGTGCCAGCAGTCCTCTCGCTGGCGAACCCTACGAGCAGTACTTC. Translating it yields CASSPLAGEPYEQYF. V gene TRBV28 combines with J gene TRBJ2-7; D not certain. V shed 5 bases and J shed 2 bases, with 16 bases lying between them. Germline assignment: CDR1 MDHEN and CDR2 SYDVKM. The CDR3 loop spans 15 amino acids.

In its sample, this clonotype was seen many times. The chain joins TRBV11-2 to TRBJ2-1; TRBD2 is a possible D gene (5 bases). Trimming removed 0 bases at V and 10 bases at J, with 10 bases between. Germline CDR1 reads SGHAT; CDR2 reads FQNNGV. CDR3 length: 13 residues. CDR3 nucleotides: TGTGCCAGCAGCTTAGATCCGAGGGTGGAGCAGTTCTTC. Its protein is CASSLDPRVEQFF. Full variable domain (outside the CDR3, taken from reference TRBV11-2 and TRBJ2-1): EAGVAQSPRYKIIEKRQSVAFWCNPISGHATLYWYQQILGQGPKLLIQFQNNGVVDDSQLPKDRFSAERLKGVDSTLKIQPAKLEDSAVYLCASSLDPRVEQFFGPGTRLTVL.

This clonotype was counted ten times or more. The gene calls are TRBV11-2 and TRBJ2-7; D unresolved. V shed 2 bases and J shed 5 bases, with 4 bases lying between them. Germline loops: CDR1 SGHAT, CDR2 FQNNGV. CDR3 size: 11 residues. CDR3 DNA: TGTGCCAGCAGCTTAAGTGACGAGCAGTACTTC. Its protein product is CASSLSDEQYF.

In this sample, this clonotype turned up many times. The chain employs TRBV12-3 or TRBV12-4 and TRBJ1-4, with TRBD1 matching 7 bases. The CDR3 spans 14 residues. V lost 5 bases, J lost 4 bases, and 4 bases stayed unmatched. CDR3 nucleotide sequence: TGTGCCAGCAGTAACCGGGACAGTAATGAAAAACTGTTTTTT. Its translation: CASSNRDSNEKLFF.

This clonotype occurred a few times. The rearrangement links TRBV7-2 to TRBJ1-5; D is possibly TRBD1 (6 bases). There are 14 residues in the CDR3. CDR1 and CDR2 from the germline V gene are SGHTA and FQGNSA. V dropped 5 bases and J dropped 8 bases, with 16 bases sitting between them. CDR3 region: CASSRLGGIEPQHF. CDR3 DNA: TGTGCCAGCAGCCGTCTGGGGGGCATAGAGCCCCAGCATTTT.

V usage is TRBV5-6 and J usage is TRBJ1-5, with D hard to call. Germline CDR1 and CDR2: SGHDT and YYEEEE. The ends were cut back, 1 base at V and 7 bases at J, with 6 bases in the middle. This CDR3 is 12 amino acids long. The CDR3 nucleotides are TGTGCCAGCAGCTTGAGAGGCCAGCCCCAGCATTTT. The encoded protein is CASSLRGQPQHF.